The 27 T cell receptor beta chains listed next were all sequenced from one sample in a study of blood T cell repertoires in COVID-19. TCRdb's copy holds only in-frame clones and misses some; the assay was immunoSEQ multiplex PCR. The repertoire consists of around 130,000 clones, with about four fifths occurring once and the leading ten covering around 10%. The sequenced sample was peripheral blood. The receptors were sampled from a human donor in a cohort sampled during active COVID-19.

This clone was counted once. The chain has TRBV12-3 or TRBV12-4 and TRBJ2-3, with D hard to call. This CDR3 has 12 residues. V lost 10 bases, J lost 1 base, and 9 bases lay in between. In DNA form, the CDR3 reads TGTGCCACCCGTGTCGGCACAGATACGCAGTATTTT. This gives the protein CATRVGTDTQYF.

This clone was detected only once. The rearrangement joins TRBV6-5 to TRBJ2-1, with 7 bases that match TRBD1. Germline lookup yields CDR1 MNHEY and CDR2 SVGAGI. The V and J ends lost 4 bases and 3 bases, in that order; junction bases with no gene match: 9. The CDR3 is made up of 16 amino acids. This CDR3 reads CASSSSGTVRYNEQFF. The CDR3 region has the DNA TGTGCCAGCAGTTCATCCGGGACAGTACGCTACAATGAGCAGTTCTTC.

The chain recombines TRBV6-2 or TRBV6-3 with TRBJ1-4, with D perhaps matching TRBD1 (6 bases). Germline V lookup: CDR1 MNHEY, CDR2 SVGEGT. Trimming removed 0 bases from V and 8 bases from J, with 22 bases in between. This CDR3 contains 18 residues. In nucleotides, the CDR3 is TGTGCCAGCAGTTACTCGATGCTTTGGGGGCAAACATCGGAAAAACTGTTTTTT. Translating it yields CASSYSMLWGQTSEKLFF.

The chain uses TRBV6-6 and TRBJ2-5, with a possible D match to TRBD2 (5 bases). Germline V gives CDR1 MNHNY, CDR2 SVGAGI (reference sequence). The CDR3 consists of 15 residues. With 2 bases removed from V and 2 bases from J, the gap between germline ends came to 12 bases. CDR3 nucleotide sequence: TGTGCCAGCAGTTACGCTGAGGGCAGACAAGAGACCCAGTACTTC. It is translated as CASSYAEGRQETQYF.

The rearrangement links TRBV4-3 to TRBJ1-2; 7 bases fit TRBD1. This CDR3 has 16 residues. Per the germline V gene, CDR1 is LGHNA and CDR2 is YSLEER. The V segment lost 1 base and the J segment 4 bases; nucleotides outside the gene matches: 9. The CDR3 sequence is CASSQVRTGKGYGYTF. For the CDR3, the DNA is TGCGCCAGCAGCCAAGTTCGGACAGGCAAGGGCTATGGCTACACCTTC.

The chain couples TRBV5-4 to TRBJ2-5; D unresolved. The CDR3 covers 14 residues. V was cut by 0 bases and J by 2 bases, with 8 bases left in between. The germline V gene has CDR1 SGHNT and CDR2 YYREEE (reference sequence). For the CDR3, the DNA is TGTGCCAGCAGCTTGGTGGGCAGTCAAGAGACCCAGTACTTC. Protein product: CASSLVGSQETQYF.

The CDR3 region has the DNA TGTGCCAGCATTATGAGCGGGGGGCACCAAAACGAGCAGTTCTTC. Protein product: CASIMSGGHQNEQFF. V is TRBV28 and J is TRBJ2-1, with TRBD2 matching over 9 bases. Germline-derived CDR1 and CDR2 are MDHEN and SYDVKM. Trimming at V came to 7 bases and at J to 10 bases, leaving 14 bases not matched to a gene. CDR3 size: 15 residues.

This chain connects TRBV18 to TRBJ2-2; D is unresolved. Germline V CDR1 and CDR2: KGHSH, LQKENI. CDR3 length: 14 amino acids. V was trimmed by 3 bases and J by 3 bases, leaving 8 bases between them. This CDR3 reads CASSPGRYTGELFF. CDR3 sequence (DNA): TGTGCCAGCTCACCGGGCCGGTACACCGGGGAGCTGTTTTTT.

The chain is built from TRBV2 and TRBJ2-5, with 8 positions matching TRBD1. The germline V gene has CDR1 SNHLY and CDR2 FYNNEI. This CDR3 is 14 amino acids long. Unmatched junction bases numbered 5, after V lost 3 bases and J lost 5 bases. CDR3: CASSDGRGRETQYF. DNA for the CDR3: TGTGCCAGCAGTGATGGCAGGGGGCGGGAGACCCAGTACTTC.

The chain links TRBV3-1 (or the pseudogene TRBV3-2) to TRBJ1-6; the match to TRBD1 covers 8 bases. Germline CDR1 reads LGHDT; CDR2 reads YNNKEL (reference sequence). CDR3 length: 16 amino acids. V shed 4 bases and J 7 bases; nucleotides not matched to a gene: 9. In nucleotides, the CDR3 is TGTGCCAGCAGCCCGACAGGGGCGGAGGCCAATTCACCCCTCCACTTT. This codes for CASSPTGAEANSPLHF.

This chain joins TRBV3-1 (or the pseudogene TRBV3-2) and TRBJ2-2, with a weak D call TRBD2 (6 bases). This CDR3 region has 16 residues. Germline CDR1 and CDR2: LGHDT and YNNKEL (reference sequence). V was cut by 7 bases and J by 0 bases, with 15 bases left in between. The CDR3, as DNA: TGTGCCAGCATCAACTCCGGGGGTCCGAACACCGGGGAGCTGTTTTTT. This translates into CASINSGGPNTGELFF.

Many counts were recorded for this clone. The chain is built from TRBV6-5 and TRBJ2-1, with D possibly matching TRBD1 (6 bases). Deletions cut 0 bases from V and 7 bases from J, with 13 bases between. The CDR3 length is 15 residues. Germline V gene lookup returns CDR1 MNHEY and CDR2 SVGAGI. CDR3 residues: CASSYSSGVQNEQFF. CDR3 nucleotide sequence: TGTGCCAGCAGTTACTCGTCAGGGGTGCAGAATGAGCAGTTCTTC.

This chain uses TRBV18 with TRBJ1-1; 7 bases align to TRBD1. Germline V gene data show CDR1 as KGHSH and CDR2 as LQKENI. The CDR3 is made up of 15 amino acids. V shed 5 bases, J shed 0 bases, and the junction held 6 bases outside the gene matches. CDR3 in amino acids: CASSSPQGMNTEAFF. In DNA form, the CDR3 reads TGTGCCAGCTCAAGTCCACAGGGGATGAACACTGAAGCTTTCTTT.

CDR3 amino acids: CASSTNTGDTGELFF. The CDR3, as DNA: TGTGCCAGCAGCACCAACACAGGGGACACCGGGGAGCTGTTTTTT. The chain recombines TRBV7-2 with TRBJ2-2; 7 bases are a match to TRBD1. Germline V gene data show CDR1 as SGHTA and CDR2 as FQGNSA. The CDR3 length is 15 residues. With 5 bases clipped from V and 3 bases from J, the junction kept 6 bases outside the gene matches.

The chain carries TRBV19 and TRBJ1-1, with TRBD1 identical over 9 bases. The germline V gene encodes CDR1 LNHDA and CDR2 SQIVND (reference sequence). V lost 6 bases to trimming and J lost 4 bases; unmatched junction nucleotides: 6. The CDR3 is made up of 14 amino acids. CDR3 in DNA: TGTGCCAGTAGGACAGGGGGTAGAGGCACTGAAGCTTTCTTT. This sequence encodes CASRTGGRGTEAFF.

DNA for the CDR3: TGCGCCAGCAGCTCGGGACAGAAAGAGACCCAGTACTTC. Its protein product is CASSSGQKETQYF. This sequence joins TRBV5-1 and TRBJ2-5; TRBD1 aligns across 7 bases. Trimming removed 3 bases from V and 3 bases from J; junction bases left unmatched: 2. Germline V gene data show CDR1 as SGHRS and CDR2 as YFSETQ. The CDR3 is made up of 13 amino acids.

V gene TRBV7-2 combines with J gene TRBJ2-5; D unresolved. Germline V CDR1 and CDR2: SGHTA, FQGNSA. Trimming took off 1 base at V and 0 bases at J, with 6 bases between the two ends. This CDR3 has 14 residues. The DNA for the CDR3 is TGTGCCAGCAGCTTAGACTCGTACCAAGAGACCCAGTACTTC. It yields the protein CASSLDSYQETQYF.

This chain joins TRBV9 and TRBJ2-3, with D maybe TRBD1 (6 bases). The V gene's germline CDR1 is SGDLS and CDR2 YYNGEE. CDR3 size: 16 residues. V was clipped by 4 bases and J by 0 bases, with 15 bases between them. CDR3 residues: CASSQGGAPSTDTQYF. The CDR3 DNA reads TGTGCCAGCAGCCAAGGGGGAGCACCTAGCACAGATACGCAGTATTTT.

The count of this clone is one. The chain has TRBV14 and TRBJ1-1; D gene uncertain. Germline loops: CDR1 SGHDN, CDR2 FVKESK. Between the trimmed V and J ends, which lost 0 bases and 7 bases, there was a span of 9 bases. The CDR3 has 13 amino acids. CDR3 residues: CASSQDSGGEAFF. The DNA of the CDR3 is TGTGCCAGCAGCCAAGACTCCGGAGGTGAAGCTTTCTTT.

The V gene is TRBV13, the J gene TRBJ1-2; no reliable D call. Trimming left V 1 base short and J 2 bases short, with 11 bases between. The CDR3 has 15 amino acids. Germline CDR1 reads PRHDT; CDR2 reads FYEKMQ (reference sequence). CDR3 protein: CASSLVGGENYGYTF. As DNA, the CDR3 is TGTGCCAGCAGCTTAGTCGGAGGAGAAAACTATGGCTACACCTTC. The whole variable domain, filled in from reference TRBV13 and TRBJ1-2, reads AAGVIQSPRHLIKEKRETATLKCYPIPRHDTVYWYQQGPGQDPQFLISFYEKMQSDKGSIPDRFSAQQFSDYHSELNMSSLELGDSALYFCASSLVGGENYGYTFGSGTRLTVV.

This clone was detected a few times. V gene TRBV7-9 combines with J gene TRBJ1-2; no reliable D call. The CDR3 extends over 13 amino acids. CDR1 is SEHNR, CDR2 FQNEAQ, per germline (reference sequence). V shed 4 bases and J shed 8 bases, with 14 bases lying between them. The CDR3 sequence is CASSSEQRVGYTF. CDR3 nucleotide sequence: TGTGCCAGCAGCTCGGAACAGCGGGTAGGCTACACCTTC.

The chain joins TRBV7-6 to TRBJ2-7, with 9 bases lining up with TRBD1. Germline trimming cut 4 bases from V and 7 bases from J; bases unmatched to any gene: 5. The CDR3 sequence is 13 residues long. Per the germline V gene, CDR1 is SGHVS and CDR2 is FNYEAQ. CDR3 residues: CASSYGTGREQYF. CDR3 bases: TGTGCCAGCAGCTACGGGACAGGGCGAGAGCAGTACTTC.

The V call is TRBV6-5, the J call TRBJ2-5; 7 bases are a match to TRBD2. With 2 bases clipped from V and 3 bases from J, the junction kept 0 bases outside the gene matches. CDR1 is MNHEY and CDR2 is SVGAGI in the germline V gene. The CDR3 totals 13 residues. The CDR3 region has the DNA TGTGCCAGCAGTTACGGGGGGGAAGAGACCCAGTACTTC. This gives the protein CASSYGGEETQYF.

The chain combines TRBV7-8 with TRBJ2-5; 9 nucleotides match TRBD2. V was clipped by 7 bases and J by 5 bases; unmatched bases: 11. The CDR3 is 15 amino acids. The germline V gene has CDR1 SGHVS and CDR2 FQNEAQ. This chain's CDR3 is CASIMGASGVETQYF. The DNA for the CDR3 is TGTGCCAGCATTATGGGGGCTAGCGGGGTGGAGACCCAGTACTTC.

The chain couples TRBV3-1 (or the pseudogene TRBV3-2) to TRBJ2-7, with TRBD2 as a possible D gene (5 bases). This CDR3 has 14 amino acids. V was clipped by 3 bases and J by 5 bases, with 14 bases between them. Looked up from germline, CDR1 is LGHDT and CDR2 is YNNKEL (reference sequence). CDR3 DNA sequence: TGTGCCAGCAGCCACGAAGGACTCGTCCACGAGCAGTACTTC. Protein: CASSHEGLVHEQYF.

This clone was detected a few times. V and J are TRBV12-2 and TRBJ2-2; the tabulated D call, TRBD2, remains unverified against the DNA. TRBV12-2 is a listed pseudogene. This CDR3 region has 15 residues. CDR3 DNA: TGTGCAAGTCGCTTCGCCGCCGACGCGGCGGGGGAGCTGTTTTTT. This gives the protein CASRFAADAAGELFF.

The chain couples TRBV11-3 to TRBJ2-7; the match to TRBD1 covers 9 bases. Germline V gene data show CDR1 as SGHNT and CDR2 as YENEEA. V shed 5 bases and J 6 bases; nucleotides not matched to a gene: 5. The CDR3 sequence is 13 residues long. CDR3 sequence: CASSPGDRVEQYF. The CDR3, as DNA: TGTGCCAGCAGCCCAGGGGACAGGGTCGAGCAGTACTTC. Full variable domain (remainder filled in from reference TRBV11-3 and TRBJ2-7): EAGVVQSPRYKIIEKKQPVAFWCNPISGHNTLYWYLQNLGQGPELLIRYENEEAVDDSQLPKDRFSAERLKGVDSTLKIQPAELGDSAVYLCASSPGDRVEQYFGPGTRLTVT.